This paragraph reports one T cell receptor (beta chain). Its specificity is unknown. Scientists ran DNA taken from cultured CD4+ T cells through the Oncomine TCR Beta short-read assay for sequencing. Genomic DNA was extracted from cultured CD4+ T cells. TCRdb fed the PCR reads into MiXCR, producing one record per CDR3 protein. Among 20,000 to 25,000 distinct CDR3 sequences listed, about 41% were seen once. This specimen belongs to a study of vaccination and CD4 T cells after COVID-19. Study details: Researchers treated cells with overlapping spike peptides taken from SARS-CoV-2, HCoV-NL63, HCoV-OC43 and HCoV-229E.

Treatment of the sample: roughly 11-day PBMC culture with coronavirus spike peptide pools or control peptides (ViraFEST assay). ViraFEST enlarged antigen-specific T cell populations with peptide pools and afterwards sequenced TCRs. The CDR3 totals 13 residues. V was clipped by 6 bases and J by 4 bases, with 10 bases between them. CDR1 MDHEN and CDR2 SYDVKM come from the germline V gene. This TCR derives from a human donor who had recovered from COVID-19. The chain uses TRBV28 and TRBJ2-1; D might be TRBD1 (6 bases). Sequencing was done on a sample of CD4+ T cells from blood, cultured in vitro. CDR3 coding DNA: TGTGCCAGCAGAAGGACAGAGTACAATGAGCAGTTCTTC. Its protein is CASRRTEYNEQFF.